Only a few counts were recorded for the clone carrying this T cell receptor (beta chain). With 4 bases clipped from V and 3 bases from J, the junction kept 6 bases outside the gene matches. Germline V gives CDR1 SGHRS, CDR2 YFSETQ. The CDR3 totals 14 residues. This entry comes from a study of T-cell reconstitution after alpha-beta-depleted transplantation in children. For TCRbeta, the library was prepared with unique molecular identifiers. TCRdb re-analysed the PCR reads in MiXCR, keeping a single row per CDR3 protein. Of 450,000 to 600,000 distinct CDR3 sequences in the sample, 18% were seen once. The input for sequencing was PBMCs from the stem cell graft donor, taken from the stem cell graft. The V call is TRBV5-1, the J call TRBJ2-7; 8 nucleotides agree with TRBD1. The source of this sequence is a human donor who donated a stem cell graft to a child with acute lymphoblastic leukemia. The CDR3 spells CASSSVDRGYEQYF. The CDR3 nucleotides read TGCGCCAGCAGCAGTGTTGACAGGGGCTACGAGCAGTACTTC.